The rows below give T cell receptor beta chains drawn from one sample of a study of T cells in pancreatic ductal adenocarcinoma. The method was immunoSEQ multiplex PCR; TCRdb's version includes in-frame clones alone and lacks a portion of them. The profile shows tens of thousands of clones, more than 80% of them singletons. What was sequenced was PBMCs. These TCRs come from a human donor with pancreatic ductal adenocarcinoma. CDR3s include the opening cysteine and the closing phenylalanine or tryptophan. Fields, in order: V gene, J gene, D gene, clone size, CDR3 protein, CDR3 DNA. The D gene is left open where the match is weak. Only some rows state a clone size, as once, few, many or a class for expanded clones.

>TRBV11-2|TRBJ2-1|TRBD2|.
CASSSLLAGHEQFF
TGTGCCAGCAGCTCCCTTCTAGCGGGACATGAGCAGTTCTTC
>TRBV5-4|TRBJ1-1|TRBD1|.
CASSSGTAKNTEAFF
TGTGCCAGCAGCTCGGGGACAGCGAAGAACACTGAAGCTTTCTTT
>TRBV5-1|TRBJ2-2|TRBD2|.
CASSQRGPGTGELFF
TGCGCCAGCAGCCAGCGGGGGCCTGGCACCGGGGAGCTGTTTTTT
>TRBV6-5|TRBJ2-1|TRBD2|.
CASRGSGSRANEQFF
TGTGCCAGCAGGGGTAGCGGGAGTAGGGCCAATGAGCAGTTCTTC
>TRBV28|TRBJ2-7|TRBD2|.
CASSLGTSLFYEQYF
TGTGCCAGCAGTCTCGGGACTAGTCTGTTCTACGAGCAGTACTTC
>TRBV7-6|TRBJ2-3|.|.
CASSSLGFSTDTQYF
TGTGCCAGCAGCTCCTTGGGCTTTTCCACAGATACGCAGTATTTT
>TRBV6-6|TRBJ2-7|.|.
CASSLQGGYEQYF
TGTGCCAGCAGTTTGCAGGGGGGTTACGAGCAGTACTTC
>TRBV7-2|TRBJ2-5|.|.
CASSLGTAFQETQYF
TGTGCCAGCAGCTTAGGGACAGCGTTTCAAGAGACCCAGTACTTC
>TRBV7-2|TRBJ2-3|.|.
CASGATDTQYF
TGTGCCAGCGGCGCCACAGATACGCAGTATTTT
>TRBV6-5|TRBJ2-5|TRBD1|.
CASSNDRGQETQYF
TGTGCCAGCAGTAATGACAGGGGCCAAGAGACCCAGTACTTC
>TRBV19|TRBJ1-5|.|.
CASSSEAGGNQPQHF
TGTGCCAGTAGTTCCGAGGCTGGGGGCAATCAGCCCCAGCATTTT
>TRBV28|TRBJ1-2|TRBD1|few
CASSPRQGVPNYGYTF
TGTGCCAGCAGTCCCAGACAGGGGGTCCCGAACTATGGCTACACCTTC
>TRBV4-2|TRBJ2-1|TRBD2|.
CASREGLAVYNEQFF
TGTGCCAGCAGAGAAGGACTAGCGGTATACAATGAGCAGTTCTTC
>TRBV19|TRBJ2-3|.|.
CASSFGGIADTQYF
TGTGCCAGTAGTTTTGGTGGTATAGCAGATACGCAGTATTTT
>TRBV4-1|TRBJ1-3|.|.
CASSYAPQSYSGNTIYF
TGCGCCAGCAGCTACGCCCCGCAGTCTTACTCTGGAAACACCATATATTTT
>TRBV5-8|TRBJ1-5|.|.
CASSLGQRPIAQHF
TGTGCCAGCAGCTTGGGTCAGCGGCCTATAGCCCAGCATTTT
>TRBV29-1|TRBJ2-5|.|.
CSVVPQETQYF
TGCAGCGTTGTGCCTCAAGAGACCCAGTACTTC
>TRBV6-5|TRBJ1-1|TRBD1|.
CASTEDRVNTEAFF
TGTGCCAGCACCGAGGACAGGGTAAACACTGAAGCTTTCTTT
>TRBV7-8|TRBJ2-3|TRBD2|.
CASSLYASGREGDTQYF
TGTGCCAGCAGCTTATATGCTAGCGGGAGGGAGGGAGATACGCAGTATTTT
>TRBV4-1|TRBJ1-2|.|.
CASSQSGLTWENYGYTF
TGCGCCAGCAGCCAATCGGGACTCACTTGGGAGAACTATGGCTACACCTTC
>TRBV28|TRBJ1-2|.|.
CASSLRQPGANYGYTF
TGTGCCAGCAGTTTAAGACAGCCCGGAGCTAACTATGGCTACACCTTC
>TRBV18|TRBJ1-3|.|.
CASSPPPGHSGNTIYF
TGTGCCAGCTCACCACCGCCAGGGCACTCTGGAAACACCATATATTTT
>TRBV12-2|TRBJ2-5|.|once
CASRTRGLAGVRETQYF
TGTGCAAGTCGCACGCGTGGTCTAGCGGGAGTTCGGGAGACCCAGTACTTC
>TRBV14|TRBJ1-2|.|.
CASSLAGQMYGYTF
TGTGCCAGCAGCCTCGCAGGACAGATGTATGGCTACACCTTC
>TRBV7-2|TRBJ2-1|TRBD1|.
CASSFLQGAPAQFF
TGTGCCAGCAGCTTCCTACAGGGGGCACCCGCCCAGTTCTTC
>TRBV28|TRBJ1-5|.|.
CASSLGIGNQPQHF
TGTGCCAGCAGTTTGGGGATAGGCAATCAGCCCCAGCATTTT
>TRBV28|TRBJ2-7|.|.
CASSLLGGQYEQYF
TGTGCCAGCAGTTTATTGGGGGGACAGTACGAGCAGTACTTC
>TRBV7-9|TRBJ2-5|.|.
CASSQAIGWGETQYF
TGTGCCAGCAGCCAAGCCATCGGGTGGGGGGAGACCCAGTACTTC
>TRBV6-6|TRBJ1-3|.|.
CASSYSTGYSGNTIYF
TGTGCCAGCAGTTACTCGACAGGTTACTCTGGAAACACCATATATTTT
>TRBV6-6|TRBJ2-3|TRBD2|.
CASSYGTTGADTQYF
TGTGCCAGCAGTTACGGGACTACCGGGGCAGATACGCAGTATTTT
>TRBV28|TRBJ1-3|TRBD1|.
CASRSDRAGNTIYF
TGTGCCAGCAGGTCAGACAGGGCTGGAAACACCATATATTTT
>TRBV4-1|TRBJ2-7|.|.
CASSQALFSSYEQYF
TGCGCCAGCAGCCAAGCCCTCTTCAGCTCCTACGAGCAGTACTTC
>TRBV30|TRBJ2-4|TRBD2|.
CAFDLGQLTGTSGPRLGKNIQYF
TGTGCCTTTGACCTCGGACAGTTAACCGGGACTAGCGGCCCCCGGTTAGGCAAAAACATTCAGTACTTC
>TRBV19|TRBJ2-6|.|.
CASSIDRGSGANVLTF
TGTGCCAGTAGTATAGACAGGGGCTCTGGGGCCAACGTCCTGACTTTC
>TRBV4-1|TRBJ2-1|TRBD2|.
CASERGLAGEKDEQFF
TGCGCCAGCGAGAGAGGGCTAGCGGGAGAAAAGGATGAGCAGTTCTTC
>TRBV6-5|TRBJ1-2|.|.
CASSPLSLNYGYTF
TGTGCCAGCAGTCCGCTCAGCCTAAACTATGGCTACACCTTC
>TRBV6-5|TRBJ1-1|.|.
CASSSAARGTEAFF
TGTGCCAGCAGTTCTGCGGCGAGGGGCACTGAAGCTTTCTTT
>TRBV7-2|TRBJ2-1|TRBD2|.
CASSLELALNNEQFF
TGTGCCAGCAGCTTAGAACTAGCGCTGAACAATGAGCAGTTCTTC
>TRBV7-9|TRBJ2-2|.|.
CASSQKRVDSNTGELFF
TGTGCCAGCAGCCAAAAAAGGGTGGACTCCAACACCGGGGAGCTGTTTTTT
>TRBV18|TRBJ1-4|TRBD1|.
CASSTDRDRRLSTNEKLFF
TGTGCCAGCTCAACGGACCGGGACAGGCGACTCTCAACTAATGAAAAACTGTTTTTT
>TRBV30|TRBJ1-5|.|.
CAWSREAVQPQHF
TGTGCCTGGAGCAGGGAGGCGGTGCAGCCCCAGCATTTT
>TRBV19|TRBJ1-5|.|.
CASSGTAGKMGQPQHF
TGTGCCAGTAGCGGGACCGCCGGCAAGATGGGTCAGCCCCAGCATTTT
>TRBV14|TRBJ2-1|TRBD2|once
CASSSTPSGGSEQFF
TGTGCCAGCAGCTCAACCCCCTCGGGCGGGAGTGAGCAGTTCTTC
>TRBV7-2|TRBJ1-4|TRBD1|.
CASSWTGTGYEKLFF
TGTGCCAGCAGCTGGACCGGGACAGGGTATGAAAAACTGTTTTTT
>TRBV4-1|TRBJ1-2|.|.
CASSQWLDYGYTF
TGCGCCAGCAGCCAATGGCTCGACTATGGCTACACCTTC
>TRBV7-2|TRBJ2-7|.|.
CASSLGRMEGGRNYEQYF
TGTGCCAGCAGCTTAGGTCGGATGGAGGGAGGAAGGAACTACGAGCAGTACTTC
>TRBV4-2|TRBJ2-3|.|.
CASSSGASETDTQYF
TGTGCCAGCAGCTCAGGGGCTAGCGAAACAGATACGCAGTATTTT
>TRBV5-4|TRBJ2-3|TRBD2|.
CASSLGLAGVGDTQYF
TGTGCCAGCAGCTTGGGCCTAGCGGGTGTAGGTGATACGCAGTATTTT